This T cell receptor beta chain was obtained from a study of blood T cell repertoires in COVID-19. Study information: Researchers got acute and convalescent COVID-19 samples from the United States, Italy and Spain.

Per the germline V gene, CDR1 is LGHDT and CDR2 is YNNKEL (reference sequence). The V end lost 4 bases, the J end lost 2 bases, and 13 bases lay between the germline ends. The CDR3 totals 15 residues. How the authors handled the data: Amplifying reference gene primers gave estimates of nucleated cell counts. Sequencing was performed with immunoSEQ multiplex PCR; in TCRdb, only in-frame clones are kept and a portion is missing. Clone size and the V and J calls come from that table; the DNA yielded D and trimming. The sample includes over 80,000 clones, about four fifths of them seen just once. This chain connects TRBV3-1 (or the pseudogene TRBV3-2) to TRBJ2-3; no definite D call. The clonotype comes from a woman older than 75 with active or convalescent COVID-19. The sample was peripheral blood. The CDR3 loop reads CASSLSSSDTDTQYF. The CDR3 nucleotides read TGTGCCAGCAGCCTAAGCTCTTCCGACACAGATACGCAGTATTTT.